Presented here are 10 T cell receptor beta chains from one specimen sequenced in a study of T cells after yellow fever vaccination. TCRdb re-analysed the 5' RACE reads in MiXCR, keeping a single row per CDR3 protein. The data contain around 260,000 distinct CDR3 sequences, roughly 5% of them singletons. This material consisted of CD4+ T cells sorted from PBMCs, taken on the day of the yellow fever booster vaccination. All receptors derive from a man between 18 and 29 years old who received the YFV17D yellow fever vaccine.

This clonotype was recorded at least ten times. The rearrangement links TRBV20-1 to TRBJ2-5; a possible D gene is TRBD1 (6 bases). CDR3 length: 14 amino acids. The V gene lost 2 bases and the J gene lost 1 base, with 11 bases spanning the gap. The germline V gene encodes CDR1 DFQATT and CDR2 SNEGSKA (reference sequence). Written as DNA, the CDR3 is TGCAGTGCTAGACCGGGACACCTCCAAGAGACCCAGTACTTC. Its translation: CSARPGHLQETQYF.

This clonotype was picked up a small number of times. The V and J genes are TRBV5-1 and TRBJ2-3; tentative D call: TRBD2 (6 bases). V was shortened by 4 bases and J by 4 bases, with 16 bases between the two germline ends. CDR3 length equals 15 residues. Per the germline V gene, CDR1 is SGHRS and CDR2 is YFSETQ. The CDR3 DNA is TGCGCCAGCAGCATCGGGCCCGGCGGGGCAGATACGCAGTATTTT. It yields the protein CASSIGPGGADTQYF.

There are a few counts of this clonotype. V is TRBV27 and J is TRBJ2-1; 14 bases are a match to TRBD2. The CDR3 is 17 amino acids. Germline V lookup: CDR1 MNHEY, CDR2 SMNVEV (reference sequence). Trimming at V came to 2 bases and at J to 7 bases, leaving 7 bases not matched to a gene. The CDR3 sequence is CASSLLGLAGEGNEQFF. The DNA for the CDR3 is TGTGCCAGCAGTTTACTGGGACTAGCGGGGGAGGGAAATGAGCAGTTCTTC.

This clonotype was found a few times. CDR3 in DNA: TGTGCCACCAGTGATTGGCAGGAAGATACGCAGTATTTT. Translated, it gives CATSDWQEDTQYF. This chain joins TRBV24-1 and TRBJ2-3; D unclear. Trimming removed 2 bases at V and 5 bases at J, with 7 bases between. In germline, CDR1 is KGHDR, CDR2 SFDVKD. This CDR3 has 13 residues.

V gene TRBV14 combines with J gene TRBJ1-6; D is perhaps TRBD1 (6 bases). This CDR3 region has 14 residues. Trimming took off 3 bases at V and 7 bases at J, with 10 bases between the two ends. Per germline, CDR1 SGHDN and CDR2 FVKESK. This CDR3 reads CASSQSQGNSPLHF. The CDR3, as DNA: TGTGCCAGCAGCCAGTCGCAGGGGAATTCACCCCTCCACTTT.

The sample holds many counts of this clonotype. This CDR3 is CASSYSIDTDTQYF. CDR3 coding DNA: TGTGCCAGCAGTTACTCGATTGACACAGATACGCAGTATTTT. The V and J genes are TRBV6-6 and TRBJ2-3; D is ambiguous. The CDR3 has 14 residues. Germline values: CDR1 MNHNY, CDR2 SVGAGI (reference sequence). Trimming cost V 0 bases and J 2 bases, with 6 bases left between them.

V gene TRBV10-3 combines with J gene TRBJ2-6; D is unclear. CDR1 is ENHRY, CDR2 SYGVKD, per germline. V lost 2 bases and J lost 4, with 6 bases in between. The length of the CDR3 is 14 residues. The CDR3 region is CAISEPRGANVLTF. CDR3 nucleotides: TGTGCCATCAGTGAGCCACGCGGGGCCAACGTCCTGACTTTC.

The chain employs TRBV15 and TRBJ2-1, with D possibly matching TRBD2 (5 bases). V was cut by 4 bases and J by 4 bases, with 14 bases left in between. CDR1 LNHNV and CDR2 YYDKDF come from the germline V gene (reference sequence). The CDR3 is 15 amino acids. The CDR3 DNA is TGTGCCACCAGCACCAGACCCCCGGGGTACAATGAGCAGTTCTTC. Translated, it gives CATSTRPPGYNEQFF.

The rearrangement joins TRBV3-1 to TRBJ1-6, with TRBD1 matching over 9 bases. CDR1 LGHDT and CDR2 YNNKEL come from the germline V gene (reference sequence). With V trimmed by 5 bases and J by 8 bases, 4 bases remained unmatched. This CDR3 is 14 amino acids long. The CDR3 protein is CASSETGGDSPLHF. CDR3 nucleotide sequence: TGTGCCAGCAGCGAGACAGGGGGGGATTCACCCCTCCACTTT.

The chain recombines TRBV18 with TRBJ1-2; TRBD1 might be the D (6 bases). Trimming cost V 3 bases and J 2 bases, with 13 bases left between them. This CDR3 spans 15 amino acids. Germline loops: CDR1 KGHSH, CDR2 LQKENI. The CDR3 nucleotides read TGTGCCAGCTCACCTGGGACGACAGGCAACTATGGCTACACCTTC. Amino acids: CASSPGTTGNYGYTF.